This TCR beta chain is from a study of cytomegalovirus exposure and HLA in healthy donors listed by TCRdb under 2017. In terms of the full investigation: A later analysis indicated that the 110 or so validation repertoires were generated on the platform also employed for the approximately 700 repertoires of the first cohort. The study aimed to test whether cataloging public T cell receptors could reveal signatures of past pathogen exposure. In addition to the first cohort of roughly 670 subjects, a separate validation cohort of approximately 130 different subjects was used. The study combined high-throughput TCR immunosequencing, statistical association of individual TCRs with disease status, and machine learning to predict cytomegalovirus infection status.

In the case of this clone: It lacks a known antigen. No base quality information exists; no much larger clone differs at one position.

V and J are truncated by 0 bases and 10 bases respectively, leaving an intervening sequence of 13 bases. Based on the germline V gene (reference sequence), the CDR1 and CDR2 sequences are WNHNN and SYGVQD. The CDR3, cysteine through phenylalanine, is 14 amino acids long. The CDR3 DNA has 42 bases and is translated from base 1. The library relied on the immunoSEQ multiplex PCR assay. Regarding the original processing steps: A statistical classification framework was built for diagnosing cytomegalovirus status from the catalog of TCR beta chain sequences. The clones in this table, taken by TCRdb from immuneACCESS, are in-frame only. Not every clone is retained; where verified, under half of the shortfall comes from an unresolved V gene, and the cause of the rest is unknown. V and J calls and clone size are copied from that table; D and trimming were computed from the DNA. This sample is represented by over 110,000 clones; around 87% of them were singletons. The ten largest clones take up roughly 9% of the sample.

General conclusions and limits of the study: In a later analysis, TCRs clustered in the first cohort were found to also tend to co-occur in the roughly 120 validation repertoires, with 94% of cluster scores above 0. Three of the identified cytomegalovirus-associated TCR beta chains were confirmed in vitro to be specific for cytomegalovirus antigens. The study gave a list of more than 150 TCR beta chains associated with cytomegalovirus. The classifier was reported to diagnose cytomegalovirus status with high specificity and sensitivity in both the original and validation cohorts. According to the authors, the approach could potentially be generalized to other disease states and immunological phenotypes. Across donors, most TCR sequences were observed very rarely, whereas some public TCRs were present in many individuals. A later analysis had no HLA typing for the validation cohort, so co-occurrence there was scored across all 110 or so repertoires.

Separate from the roughly 700-subject first cohort, the validation cohort of around 130 subjects was the group to which the donors belonged. The receptor was isolated from a man between 18 and 29 years old in good health and CMV-seropositive. In this chain, TRBV10-1 is recombined with TRBJ2-1; TRBD1 could be the D gene, as 5 bases match. The sample comprised PBMCs. The DNA sequence is given as TGCGCCAGCAGTGAGTCGGGCAGGGTATGGGAGCAGTTCTTC. Its protein is CASSESGRVWEQFF.